The 24 T cell receptor beta chains given below trace back to one sample, sequenced in a study of blood T cell repertoires in COVID-19. Some clones are missing from TCRdb's copy, which holds only in-frame ones; the method was immunoSEQ multiplex PCR. The table records 160,000 or so clones, 80% to 85% of them present only once. Sequenced sample: PBMCs or T cells enriched from blood (not recorded which). All receptors derive from a woman between 50 and 59 years old who had recovered from COVID-19.

This sequence joins TRBV6-5 and TRBJ2-7, with D possibly TRBD1 on 5 matching bases. The CDR3 totals 14 residues. With 2 bases removed from V and 3 bases from J, the gap between germline ends came to 11 bases. Looked up from germline, CDR1 is MNHEY and CDR2 is SVGAGI. CDR3 DNA sequence: TGTGCCAGCAGTTACGGTGGTCAGGGCTACGAGCAGTACTTC. Translation gives CASSYGGQGYEQYF.

The chain combines TRBV6-2 or TRBV6-3 with TRBJ2-5; D may be TRBD1 (6 bases). Trimming stripped 2 bases from V and 0 bases from J, with 7 bases between. The CDR3 has 14 residues. The V gene's germline CDR1 is MNHEY and CDR2 SVGEGT. In DNA form, the CDR3 reads TGTGCCAGCAGTTACGGGACAAACCAAGAGACCCAGTACTTC. This codes for CASSYGTNQETQYF.

The CDR3 DNA sequence: TGCGCCAGCAGCTTGGTGGACAGCAGAACCTACGAGCAGTACTTC. Its protein is CASSLVDSRTYEQYF. This chain uses TRBV5-1 with TRBJ2-7, with D possibly TRBD1 on 6 matching bases. CDR1 and CDR2 from the germline V gene are SGHRS and YFSETQ. This CDR3 is 15 amino acids long. The V end was cut by 0 bases, the J end by 2 bases, with 12 bases between.

This clone showed up just a few times. V is TRBV4-1 and J is TRBJ2-7; tentative D call: TRBD2 (5 bases). V dropped 2 bases and J dropped 3 bases, with 14 bases sitting between them. The V gene's germline CDR1 is MGHRA and CDR2 YSYEKL. The CDR3 extends over 15 amino acids. The CDR3: CASSQLLSRDYEQYF. CDR3 nucleotides: TGCGCCAGCAGCCAACTTTTATCCCGGGACTACGAGCAGTACTTC.

CDR3 nucleotide sequence: TGCAGCGTTGGGGACAGAGCTAACTATGGCTACACCTTC. The encoded protein is CSVGDRANYGYTF. This chain joins TRBV29-1 and TRBJ1-2; TRBD1 agrees at 7 bases. The V gene's germline CDR1 is SQVTM and CDR2 ANQGSEA. The CDR3 runs 13 residues. The trim removed 4 bases at V and 0 bases at J, leaving 2 bases unmatched.

This chain links TRBV24-1 with TRBJ2-1; the match to TRBD2 covers 7 bases. Germline V gene sequence: CDR1 KGHDR, CDR2 SFDVKD. This CDR3 spans 16 amino acids. V was clipped by 1 base and J by 8 bases; unmatched bases: 10. CDR3 in DNA: TGTGCCACCAGTGATTTTAAGGAGGGAGCGGGACATGAGCAGTTCTTC. As protein: CATSDFKEGAGHEQFF.

The genes are TRBV5-4 and TRBJ1-2; 8 bases match TRBD1. Germline-derived CDR1 and CDR2 are SGHNT and YYREEE (reference sequence). The V segment lost 2 bases and the J segment 3 bases; nucleotides outside the gene matches: 6. The CDR3 is made up of 15 amino acids. The CDR3 nucleotides are TGTGCCAGCAGCTTAAGGAAGACAGGGGACTATGGCTACACCTTC. Protein: CASSLRKTGDYGYTF.

The chain has TRBV6-2 or TRBV6-3 and TRBJ1-2; no clear D gene. Trimming removed 5 bases from V and 5 bases from J, with 9 bases in between. The CDR3 sequence is 12 residues long. CDR1 and CDR2 (germline): MNHEY, SVGEGT. CDR3 coding DNA: TGTGCCAGCAGTCTCTCAGAATATGGCTACACCTTC. This sequence encodes CASSLSEYGYTF.

This chain uses TRBV6-2 or TRBV6-3 with TRBJ2-5; TRBD2 agrees at 7 bases. The V gene end was trimmed by 4 bases and the J gene end by 4 bases; junction bases not matched to a gene: 3. The germline V gene has CDR1 MNHEY and CDR2 SVGEGT. The CDR3 consists of 13 residues. This CDR3 is CASSWTSPETQYF. The CDR3 DNA sequence: TGTGCCAGCAGTTGGACTAGTCCAGAGACCCAGTACTTC.

This clone was recorded a few times. In nucleotides, the CDR3 is TGCAGCGTTGAAGGGAGGTTGGGTCAGCCCCAGCATTTT. This sequence encodes CSVEGRLGQPQHF. The rearrangement joins TRBV29-1 to TRBJ1-5; D is unclear. There are 13 residues in the CDR3. Per the germline V gene, CDR1 is SQVTM and CDR2 is ANQGSEA. V was cut by 1 base and J by 6 bases, with 10 bases left in between.

This clone appeared a single time. The V and J genes are TRBV6-5 and TRBJ1-1, with D unresolved. With 2 bases removed from V and 1 base from J, the gap between germline ends came to 8 bases. In germline, CDR1 is MNHEY, CDR2 SVGAGI. The CDR3 sequence is 14 residues long. CDR3 region: CASSYTTQNTEAFF. The CDR3 DNA sequence: TGTGCCAGCAGTTACACCACTCAGAACACTGAAGCTTTCTTT.

The genes are TRBV6-5 and TRBJ1-2; D might be TRBD1 (6 bases). V was clipped by 5 bases and J by 8 bases, with 12 bases between them. The CDR3 spans 12 residues. Per the germline V gene, CDR1 is MNHEY and CDR2 is SVGAGI. Here the CDR3 reads CASSLRGHGYTF. The CDR3 DNA reads TGTGCCAGCAGTCTCAGGGGTCACGGCTACACCTTC.

The CDR3 loop reads CASSQEQGTYTEAFF. CDR3 sequence (DNA): TGTGCCAGCAGCCAAGAGCAGGGAACCTACACTGAAGCTTTCTTT. This sequence joins TRBV4-2 and TRBJ1-1; tentatively, D is TRBD1 (5 bases). The CDR3 contains 15 residues. Between the trimmed V and J ends, which lost 0 bases and 3 bases, there was a span of 11 bases. In germline, CDR1 is LGHNA, CDR2 YNFKEQ.

The chain is built from TRBV2 and TRBJ1-1; D is possibly TRBD1 (6 bases). V lost 2 bases to trimming and J lost 5 bases, with 18 bases between them. Per germline, CDR1 SNHLY and CDR2 FYNNEI. This CDR3 is 16 amino acids long. This CDR3 reads CASSEWGQIKGTEAFF. CDR3 sequence (DNA): TGTGCCAGCAGTGAATGGGGACAAATAAAAGGGACTGAAGCTTTCTTT.

This chain connects TRBV18 to TRBJ1-3; 11 bases align to TRBD1. CDR3 length equals 14 residues. V shed 3 bases and J 7 bases; nucleotides not matched to a gene: 2. Germline values: CDR1 KGHSH, CDR2 LQKENI. CDR3 loop: CASSPGTGGNTIYF. The CDR3 DNA sequence: TGTGCCAGCTCACCCGGGACAGGGGGTAACACCATATATTTT. The whole variable domain, remainder taken from reference TRBV18 and TRBJ1-3, is NAGVMQNPRHLVRRRGQEARLRCSPMKGHSHVYWYRQLPEEGLKFMVYLQKENIIDESGMPKERFSAEFPKEGPSILRIQQVVRGDSAAYFCASSPGTGGNTIYFGEGSWLTVV.

This chain's CDR3 is CASSVRQTDSPLHF. The CDR3 coding sequence is TGTGCCAGCAGCGTCCGACAAACCGATTCACCCCTCCACTTT. The chain combines TRBV9 with TRBJ1-6; D gene unclear. The CDR3 covers 14 residues. V gave up 2 bases and J gave up 8 bases, with 11 bases separating them. CDR1 SGDLS and CDR2 YYNGEE come from the germline V gene.

The chain employs TRBV7-2 and TRBJ1-3; D gene ambiguous. Trimming cost V 8 bases and J 0 bases, with 14 bases left between them. Germline CDR1 is SGHTA and CDR2 is FQGNSA. The CDR3 length is 15 residues. Here the CDR3 reads CASLRGLSSGNTIYF. As DNA, the CDR3 is TGTGCCAGCCTCCGGGGTCTTAGCTCTGGAAACACCATATATTTT.

This clone was recorded only once. The chain joins TRBV7-9 to TRBJ2-1, with TRBD2 matching 13 bases. Germline CDR1 and CDR2: SEHNR and FQNEAQ (reference sequence). This CDR3 is 15 amino acids long. V lost 5 bases, J lost 8 bases, and 6 bases stayed unmatched. CDR3 coding DNA: TGTGCCAGCAGCCCTAGGACTAGCGGGAGTTATGAGCAGTTCTTC. It specifies CASSPRTSGSYEQFF.

The chain joins TRBV9 to TRBJ1-5; tentative D call: TRBD1 (5 bases). V lost 7 bases to trimming and J lost 4 bases, with 15 bases between them. The CDR3 covers 14 residues. Germline assignment: CDR1 SGDLS and CDR2 YYNGEE. CDR3 loop: CASAQEGGNQPQHF. In DNA, the CDR3 is TGTGCCAGCGCACAGGAAGGAGGGAATCAGCCCCAGCATTTT.

The chain recombines TRBV24-1 with TRBJ2-2; D ambiguous. Deletions cut 7 bases from V and 2 bases from J, with 4 bases between. This CDR3 comprises 12 residues. Germline assignment: CDR1 KGHDR and CDR2 SFDVKD. Here the CDR3 reads CATRGNTGELFF. CDR3 DNA: TGTGCCACCAGGGGCAACACCGGGGAGCTGTTTTTT.

The rearrangement joins TRBV19 to TRBJ2-7, with TRBD1 matching over 8 bases. The CDR3 has 13 amino acids. CDR1 LNHDA and CDR2 SQIVND come from the germline V gene (reference sequence). Losses at the gene ends were 10 bases for V and 2 bases for J; bases not matched to a gene: 7. CDR3 region: CAIVRGRPYEQYF. The CDR3 DNA follows: TGTGCCATCGTCAGGGGGCGCCCCTACGAGCAGTACTTC.

The chain is built from TRBV25-1 and TRBJ1-2; tentatively, D is TRBD1 (5 bases). CDR1 is MGHDK and CDR2 is SYGVNS in the germline V gene. Trimming left V 1 base short and J 0 bases short, with 9 bases between. This CDR3 region has 15 residues. In DNA form, the CDR3 reads TGTGCCAGCAGTGAATCCCAGGGCCCTAACTATGGCTACACCTTC. It encodes CASSESQGPNYGYTF.

This clone has just one count. The chain has TRBV29-1 and TRBJ1-2; weak D call: TRBD1 (5 bases). The CDR3 extends over 13 amino acids. V dropped 4 bases and J dropped 4 bases, with 13 bases sitting between them. Germline V gives CDR1 SQVTM, CDR2 ANQGSEA. DNA of the CDR3: TGCAGCGTTGGAGTGACCCAGGGCTATGGCTACACCTTC. It is translated as CSVGVTQGYGYTF. Together with reference TRBV29-1 and TRBJ1-2, the CDR3 gives the full variable domain: SAVISQKPSRDICQRGTSLTIQCQVDSQVTMMFWYRQQPGQSLTLIATANQGSEATYESGFVIDKFPISRPNLTFSTLTVSNMSPEDSSIYLCSVGVTQGYGYTFGSGTRLTVV.

The chain employs TRBV28 and TRBJ2-7, with D perhaps matching TRBD1 (8 bases). There are 14 residues in the CDR3. Between the trimmed V and J ends, which lost 8 bases and 0 bases, there was a span of 14 bases. The germline V gene encodes CDR1 MDHEN and CDR2 SYDVKM. The CDR3: CASSQGGGSYEQYF. CDR3 coding DNA: TGTGCCAGCTCACAGGGGGGGGGCTCCTACGAGCAGTACTTC. The variable domain in full, with the rest retrieved from reference TRBV28 and TRBJ2-7, is DVKVTQSSRYLVKRTGEKVFLECVQDMDHENMFWYRQDPGLGLRLIYFSYDVKMKEKGDIPEGYSVSREKKERFSLILESASTNQTSMYLCASSQGGGSYEQYFGPGTRLTVT.